This TCR beta chain was obtained from a study of CD8+CD57+ T cells in acquired aplastic anemia. Study-level points and caveats: Roughly 27 sequences, all CD8+ CDR3, were shared between patients and controls.

This clonotype showed up just a few times. Its antigen remains unidentified. V lost 6 bases to trimming and J lost 5 bases; unmatched junction nucleotides: 9. Per germline, CDR1 MNHEY and CDR2 SVGEGT. The CDR3 is made up of 16 amino acids. Genomic DNA acted as the template from which TCR beta VDJ combination and CDR3 sequence profiling were carried out. TCRdb itself ran the reads through MiXCR, one entry per CDR3 protein. The sample lists about 81,000 distinct CDR3 sequences, roughly half occurring once. Sequencing was done on a sample of sorted CD4+, CD8+, or CD8+CD57+ T cells (not recorded which) from PBMCs. This TCR was recovered from a human donor in good health, serving as a control. J is TRBJ2-2 and V is TRBV6-2 or TRBV6-3, with 10 bases fitting TRBD1. DNA for the CDR3: TGTGCCAGCAGGCGCCCCGGGACAGGGGAAACCGGGGAGCTGTTTTTT. The encoded protein is CASRRPGTGETGELFF.